These 27 T cell receptor beta chains were sequenced from one sample in a study of cytomegalovirus exposure and HLA in healthy donors. 60 Vbeta and 13 Jbeta primers were used in PCR. The repertoire was sequenced with immunoSEQ multiplex PCR; TCRdb's copy has only in-frame clones and lacks some. Found here are approximately 160,000 clones, 84% of them singletons; the top ten hold 0.38%. The sequenced sample was PBMCs. The receptors were sampled from a boy between 2 and 10 years old in good health and CMV-seronegative.

This sequence joins TRBV7-2 and TRBJ2-3; a possible D gene is TRBD2 (6 bases). CDR3 length equals 14 residues. V shed 3 bases and J shed 0 bases, with 7 bases lying between them. CDR1 is SGHTA, CDR2 FQGNSA, per germline. The CDR3 DNA is TGTGCCAGCAGCTTTGGGGGGAGCACAGATACGCAGTATTTT. Amino acid sequence: CASSFGGSTDTQYF.

This rearrangement joins TRBV5-6 to TRBJ1-5; 7 nucleotides match TRBD1. The CDR3 is made up of 15 amino acids. With 3 bases clipped from V and 5 bases from J, the junction kept 8 bases outside the gene matches. CDR1 and CDR2 (germline): SGHDT, YYEEEE. DNA for the CDR3: TGTGCCAGCAGCTCCTTAGACAGGGACGATCAGCCCCAGCATTTT. It is translated as CASSSLDRDDQPQHF.

The V and J genes are TRBV6-5 and TRBJ1-5; TRBD1 matches at 8 bases. V dropped 8 bases and J dropped 4; count of bases not matched to a gene: 7. The CDR3 length is 14 residues. Germline loops: CDR1 MNHEY, CDR2 SVGAGI. Written as DNA, the CDR3 is TGTGCCAGCGCCTTGGGACAGGCGAATCAGCCCCAGCATTTT. Encoded protein: CASALGQANQPQHF.

The V and J genes are TRBV28 and TRBJ2-2, with 10 bases aligning to TRBD1. Looked up from germline, CDR1 is MDHEN and CDR2 is SYDVKM. Trimming took 7 bases from V and 4 from J; bases not matched to a gene: 12. The CDR3 extends over 17 amino acids. The CDR3 DNA sequence: TGTGCCAGCAACCAGGCCGGGACAGGGGCGCGCACCGGGGAGCTGTTTTTT. Residues: CASNQAGTGARTGELFF.

J is TRBJ2-7 and V is TRBV10-2; tentative D call: TRBD1 (6 bases). V was clipped by 5 bases and J by 5 bases, with 13 bases between them. The CDR3 sequence is 13 residues long. Germline V gene lookup returns CDR1 WSHSY and CDR2 SAAADI. CDR3 region: CASSTDRYHEQYF. CDR3 in DNA: TGCGCCAGCAGTACCGACAGGTACCACGAGCAGTACTTC.

The chain combines TRBV28 with TRBJ2-3, with TRBD1 as a possible D gene (6 bases). CDR3 length: 14 amino acids. Per the germline V gene, CDR1 is MDHEN and CDR2 is SYDVKM. The germline V and J ends were trimmed by 4 bases and 6 bases, with 14 bases remaining between them. CDR3 sequence reads: CASSSTGTRDTQYF. DNA of the CDR3: TGTGCCAGCAGTTCAACAGGGACGAGGGATACGCAGTATTTT.

The chain is built from TRBV5-1 and TRBJ2-5; 8 nucleotides agree with TRBD2. V lost 4 bases to trimming and J lost 7 bases; unmatched junction nucleotides: 15. The CDR3 has 16 amino acids. Germline V CDR1 and CDR2: SGHRS, YFSETQ. The CDR3 region has the DNA TGCGCCAGCAGCCCCCGGGGCGGGAGGCCGCCAGGGACCCAGTACTTC. Translated, it gives CASSPRGGRPPGTQYF.

This chain uses TRBV19 with TRBJ2-7; TRBD2 aligns across 11 bases. The V segment lost 4 bases and the J segment 4 bases; nucleotides outside the gene matches: 6. This CDR3 has 15 residues. Germline CDR1 reads LNHDA; CDR2 reads SQIVND (reference sequence). The CDR3: CASSTTGTSGYEQYF. The CDR3 DNA sequence: TGTGCCAGTAGTACTACCGGGACTAGCGGTTACGAGCAGTACTTC.

The rearrangement links TRBV7-9 to TRBJ1-2, with D perhaps TRBD1 (6 bases). The V end lost 3 bases, the J end lost 5 bases, and 13 bases lay between the germline ends. Germline V gene lookup returns CDR1 SEHNR and CDR2 FQNEAQ (reference sequence). The CDR3 loop spans 14 amino acids. The DNA of the CDR3 is TGTGCCAGCAGCTTCCACGACAGGATATATGGCTACACCTTC. Translation gives CASSFHDRIYGYTF.

The rearrangement uses TRBV4-1 and TRBJ2-7; D is unresolved. The CDR3 runs 15 residues. The germline V gene has CDR1 MGHRA and CDR2 YSYEKL. V gave up 3 bases and J gave up 2 bases, with 14 bases separating them. The CDR3 DNA is TGCGCCAGCAGCCAGAGGTCTGGAGCCCCCTACGAGCAGTACTTC. It yields the protein CASSQRSGAPYEQYF.

The chain employs TRBV27 and TRBJ2-7; possibly TRBD2 for D (6 bases). CDR1 MNHEY and CDR2 SMNVEV come from the germline V gene (reference sequence). The V end lost 6 bases, the J end lost 6 bases, and 15 bases lay between the germline ends. The CDR3 has 13 residues. CDR3 nucleotide sequence: TGTGCCAGCAGCAGGATGGGACTCCTCGAGCAGTACTTC. The encoded protein is CASSRMGLLEQYF.

V gene TRBV28 combines with J gene TRBJ2-5, with 7 bases lining up with TRBD2. V shed 10 bases, J shed 10 bases, and the junction held 15 bases outside the gene matches. The CDR3 loop spans 13 amino acids. Germline CDR1 MDHEN, CDR2 SYDVKM. CDR3 region: CATKAGAPAGQYF. The CDR3 DNA is TGTGCCACGAAGGCGGGAGCGCCAGCGGGCCAGTACTTC.

The chain uses TRBV5-1 and TRBJ2-2; 11 bases align to TRBD2. V trimming: 3 bases; J trimming: 7 bases; junction bases outside the gene matches: 5. The CDR3 consists of 15 residues. Germline-derived CDR1 and CDR2 are SGHRS and YFSETQ. The CDR3 loop reads CASSSIAGGDGELFF. For the CDR3, the DNA is TGCGCCAGCAGCTCCATAGCGGGAGGGGACGGGGAGCTGTTTTTT.

This clone has only one observation. V gene TRBV7-9 combines with J gene TRBJ1-1; D might be TRBD1 (6 bases). The CDR3 covers 19 residues. Trimming stripped 1 base from V and 0 bases from J, with 21 bases between. Germline V gene sequence: CDR1 SEHNR, CDR2 FQNEAQ (reference sequence). CDR3 residues: CASSLVSGVDLAVNTEAFF. The CDR3 DNA sequence: TGTGCCAGCAGCTTAGTGTCAGGGGTCGACTTAGCCGTGAACACTGAAGCTTTCTTT.

There are a few counts of this clone. The chain links TRBV29-1 to TRBJ2-1; D is possibly TRBD2 (5 bases). Germline V gene lookup returns CDR1 SQVTM and CDR2 ANQGSEA. V lost 7 bases, J lost 9 bases, and 16 bases lay in between. The CDR3 is 12 residues long. Written as DNA, the CDR3 is TGCAGCGCCAGGTGGTGGGAGACTGAGCAGTTCTTC. Encoded protein: CSARWWETEQFF.

The chain has TRBV7-6 and TRBJ2-1; 7 bases are shared with TRBD1. The CDR3 covers 14 residues. Germline CDR1 SGHVS, CDR2 FNYEAQ. Germline trimming cut 5 bases from V and 4 bases from J; bases unmatched to any gene: 5. This CDR3 is CASSEPGQYNEQFF. CDR3 sequence (DNA): TGTGCCAGCAGCGAACCGGGACAGTACAATGAGCAGTTCTTC.

The CDR3 DNA reads as TGTGCCAGCAGCCCGGGAGATACGCAGTATTTT. Protein sequence: CASSPGDTQYF. The V and J genes are TRBV5-4 and TRBJ2-3; unclear D gene. The CDR3 covers 11 residues. Germline V lookup: CDR1 SGHNT, CDR2 YYREEE (reference sequence). Trimming cost V 4 bases and J 5 bases, with 5 bases left between them.

The chain joins TRBV5-5 to TRBJ1-1; D remains unclear. The CDR3 runs to 14 residues. The V end lost 4 bases, the J end lost 0 bases, and 10 bases lay between the germline ends. The germline gives CDR1 SGHKS, CDR2 YYEKEE (reference sequence). The CDR3 region is CASSLESMNTEAFF. The DNA for the CDR3 is TGTGCCAGCAGCCTGGAATCCATGAACACTGAAGCTTTCTTT.

V is TRBV5-8 and J is TRBJ1-5; perhaps TRBD1 as D (5 bases). V gave up 1 base and J gave up 7 bases, with 12 bases separating them. Germline lookup yields CDR1 SGHTS and CDR2 YDEGEE. CDR3 length equals 14 residues. CDR3 loop: CASSLLEGRQPQHF. In nucleotides, the CDR3 is TGTGCCAGCAGCTTGCTGGAGGGACGGCAGCCCCAGCATTTT.

This chain links TRBV2 with TRBJ2-7; TRBD2 matches at 16 bases. This CDR3 is built from 17 residues. Germline V gene sequence: CDR1 SNHLY, CDR2 FYNNEI. The V and J ends lost 1 base and 6 bases, in that order; junction bases with no gene match: 6. CDR3 amino acids: CASSEEGTSGRAGEQYF. The DNA for the CDR3 is TGTGCCAGCAGTGAAGAGGGGACTAGCGGGAGGGCTGGCGAGCAGTACTTC.

This clone has more than one count but fewer than ten. The chain is built from TRBV5-6 and TRBJ1-3; D is unresolved. The CDR3 has 19 amino acids. Looked up from germline, CDR1 is SGHDT and CDR2 is YYEEEE. V dropped 1 base and J dropped 4 bases, with 24 bases sitting between them. The CDR3: CASSLYLSRTPRSGNTIYF. The CDR3 DNA is TGTGCCAGCAGCTTGTATCTTTCTAGGACTCCCAGGTCCGGAAACACCATATATTTT.

A single count supports this clone. The chain employs TRBV5-4 and TRBJ2-7; TRBD2 aligns across 7 bases. The germline V gene encodes CDR1 SGHNT and CDR2 YYREEE (reference sequence). The ends lost 0 bases at V and 3 bases at J; junction bases unmatched: 9. This CDR3 has 16 residues. The CDR3 coding sequence is TGTGCCAGCAGCTTGGTAGGTCTAGCGGTCAACTACGAGCAGTACTTC. Translated: CASSLVGLAVNYEQYF.

This clone was detected a few times. This rearrangement joins TRBV10-3 to TRBJ2-1; TRBD2 agrees at 8 bases. CDR3 size: 13 residues. CDR1 and CDR2 (germline): ENHRY, SYGVKD. The DNA of the CDR3 is TGTGCACGCGGGCCGCGGGAGGACAATGAGCAGTTCTTC. Translation: CARGPREDNEQFF.

This chain connects TRBV15 to TRBJ2-7, with a possible D match to TRBD1 (5 bases). Per the germline V gene, CDR1 is LNHNV and CDR2 is YYDKDF (reference sequence). Trimming removed 1 base from V and 1 base from J, with 23 bases in between. The CDR3 runs to 19 residues. The CDR3 DNA reads TGTGCCACCAGCAGAGGGGGCGGCAGGATTTTCAGCCCTTCCTACGAGCAGTACTTC. Translated: CATSRGGGRIFSPSYEQYF. The variable domain in full, with the rest retrieved from reference TRBV15 and TRBJ2-7, is DAMVIQNPRYQVTQFGKPVTLSCSQTLNHNVMYWYQQKSSQAPKLLFHYYDKDFNNEADTPDNFQSRRPNTSFCFLDIRSPGLGDTAMYLCATSRGGGRIFSPSYEQYFGPGTRLTVT.

This clone was detected a few times. V gene TRBV10-3 combines with J gene TRBJ2-1, with D unclear. CDR1 is ENHRY, CDR2 SYGVKD, per germline. The CDR3 is 15 amino acids. Trimming left V 0 bases short and J 4 bases short, with 10 bases between. The CDR3 nucleotides read TGTGCCATCAGTGAGTCGAGGAGAGATTACAATGAGCAGTTCTTC. Its translation: CAISESRRDYNEQFF.

The chain couples TRBV6-6 to TRBJ1-5; 10 positions agree with TRBD1. Germline CDR1 and CDR2: MNHNY and SVGAGI (reference sequence). The ends lost 5 bases at V and 5 bases at J; junction bases unmatched: 3. CDR3 length: 14 residues. The CDR3 DNA reads TGTGCCAGCAGTGGGACAGGGGAACATCAGCCCCAGCATTTT. The encoded protein is CASSGTGEHQPQHF.

Here the CDR3 reads CASSEWGGNEQFF. The CDR3 coding sequence is TGTGCCAGCAGTGAGTGGGGGGGCAATGAGCAGTTCTTC. V usage is TRBV25-1 and J usage is TRBJ2-1, with TRBD2 identical over 7 bases. CDR1 MGHDK and CDR2 SYGVNS come from the germline V gene. CDR3 length: 13 residues. J gave up 6 bases and V 3 bases, and 2 bases lay outside the gene matches. The full variable domain, completed using reference TRBV25-1 and TRBJ2-1, is EADIYQTPRYLVIGTGKKITLECSQTMGHDKMYWYQQDPGMELHLIHYSYGVNSTEKGDLSSESTVSRIRTEHFPLTLESARPSHTSQYLCASSEWGGNEQFFGPGTRLTVL.